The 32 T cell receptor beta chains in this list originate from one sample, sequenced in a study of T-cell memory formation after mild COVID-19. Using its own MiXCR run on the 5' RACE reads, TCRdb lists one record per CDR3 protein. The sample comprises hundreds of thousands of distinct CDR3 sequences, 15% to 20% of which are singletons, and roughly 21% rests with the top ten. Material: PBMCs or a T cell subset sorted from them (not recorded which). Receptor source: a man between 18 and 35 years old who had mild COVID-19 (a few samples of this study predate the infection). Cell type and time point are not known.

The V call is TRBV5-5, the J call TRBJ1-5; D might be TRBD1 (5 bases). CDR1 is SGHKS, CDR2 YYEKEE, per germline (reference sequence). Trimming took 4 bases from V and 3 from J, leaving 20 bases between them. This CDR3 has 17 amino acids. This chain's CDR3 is CASSPGPGPTHNQPQHF. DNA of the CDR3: TGTGCCAGCAGCCCGGGACCGGGCCCAACACACAATCAGCCCCAGCATTTT. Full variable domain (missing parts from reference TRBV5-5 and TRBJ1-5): DAGVTQSPTHLIKTRGQQVTLRCSPISGHKSVSWYQQVLGQGPQFIFQYYEKEERGRGNFPDRFSARQFPNYSSELNVNALLLGDSALYLCASSPGPGPTHNQPQHFGDGTRLSIL.

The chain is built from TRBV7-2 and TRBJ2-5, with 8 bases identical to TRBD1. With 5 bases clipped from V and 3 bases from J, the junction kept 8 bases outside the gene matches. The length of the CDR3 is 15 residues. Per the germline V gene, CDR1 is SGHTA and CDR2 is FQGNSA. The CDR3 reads CASSPGQGVKETQYF. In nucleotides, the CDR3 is TGTGCCAGCAGCCCAGGACAGGGTGTTAAAGAGACCCAGTACTTC.

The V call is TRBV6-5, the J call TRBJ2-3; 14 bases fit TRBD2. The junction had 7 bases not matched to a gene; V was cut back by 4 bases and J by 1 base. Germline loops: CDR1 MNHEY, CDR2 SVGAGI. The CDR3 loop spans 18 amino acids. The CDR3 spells CASSSYGTSGGRTDTQYF. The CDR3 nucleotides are TGTGCCAGCAGTTCCTACGGGACTAGCGGGGGCCGCACAGATACGCAGTATTTT.

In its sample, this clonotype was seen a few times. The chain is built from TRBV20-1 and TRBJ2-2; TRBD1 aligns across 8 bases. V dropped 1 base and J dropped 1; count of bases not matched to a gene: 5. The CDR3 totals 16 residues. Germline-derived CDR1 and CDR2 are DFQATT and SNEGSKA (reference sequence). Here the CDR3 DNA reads TGCAGTGCTAGAGTGCCGGGGACAGGGAACACCGGGGAGCTGTTTTTT. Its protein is CSARVPGTGNTGELFF.

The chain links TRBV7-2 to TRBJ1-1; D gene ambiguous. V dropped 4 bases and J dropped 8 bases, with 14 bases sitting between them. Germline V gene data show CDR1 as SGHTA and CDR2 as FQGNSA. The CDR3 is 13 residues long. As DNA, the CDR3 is TGTGCCAGCAGCTCCCGGACGGCTTCCGAAGCTTTCTTT. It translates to CASSSRTASEAFF.

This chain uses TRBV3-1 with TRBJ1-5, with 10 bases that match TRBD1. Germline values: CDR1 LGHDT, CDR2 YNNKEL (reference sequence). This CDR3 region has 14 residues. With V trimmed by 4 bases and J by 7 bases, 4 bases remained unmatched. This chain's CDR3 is CASSRGQGKQPQHF. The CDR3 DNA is TGTGCCAGCAGCCGGGGACAGGGGAAACAGCCCCAGCATTTT.

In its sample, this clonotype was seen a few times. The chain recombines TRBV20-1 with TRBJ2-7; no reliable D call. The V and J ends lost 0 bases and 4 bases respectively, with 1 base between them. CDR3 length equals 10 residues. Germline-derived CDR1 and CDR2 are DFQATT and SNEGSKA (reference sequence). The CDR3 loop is CSAREYEQYV. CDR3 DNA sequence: TGCAGTGCTAGAGAGTACGAGCAGTACGTC.

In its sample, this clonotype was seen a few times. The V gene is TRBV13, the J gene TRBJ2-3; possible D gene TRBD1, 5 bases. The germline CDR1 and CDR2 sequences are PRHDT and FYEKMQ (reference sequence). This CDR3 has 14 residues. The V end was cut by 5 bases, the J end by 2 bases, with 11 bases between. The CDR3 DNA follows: TGTGCCAGCAGCCCCCGACAGACCACAGATACGCAGTATTTT. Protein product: CASSPRQTTDTQYF.

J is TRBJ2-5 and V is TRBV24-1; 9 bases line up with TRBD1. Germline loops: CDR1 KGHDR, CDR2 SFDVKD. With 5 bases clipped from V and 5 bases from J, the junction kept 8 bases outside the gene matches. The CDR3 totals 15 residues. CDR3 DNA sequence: TGTGCCACCAGTGTCCGGGACAGGGCAGGGGAGACCCAGTACTTC. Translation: CATSVRDRAGETQYF.

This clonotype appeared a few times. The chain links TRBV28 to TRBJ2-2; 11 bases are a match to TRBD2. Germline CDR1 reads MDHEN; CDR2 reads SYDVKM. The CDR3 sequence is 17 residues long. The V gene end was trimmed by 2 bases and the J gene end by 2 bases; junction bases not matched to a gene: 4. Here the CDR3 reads CASSLLAGGTNTGELFF. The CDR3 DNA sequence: TGTGCCAGCAGTTTACTAGCGGGGGGCACTAACACCGGGGAGCTGTTTTTT.

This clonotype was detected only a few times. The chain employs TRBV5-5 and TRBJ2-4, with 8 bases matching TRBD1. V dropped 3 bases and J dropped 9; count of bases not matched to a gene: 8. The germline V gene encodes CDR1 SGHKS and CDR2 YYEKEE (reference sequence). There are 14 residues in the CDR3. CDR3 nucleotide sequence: TGTGCCAGCAGCTCAAGGCGGGACAGGTCCATTCAGTACTTC. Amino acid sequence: CASSSRRDRSIQYF.

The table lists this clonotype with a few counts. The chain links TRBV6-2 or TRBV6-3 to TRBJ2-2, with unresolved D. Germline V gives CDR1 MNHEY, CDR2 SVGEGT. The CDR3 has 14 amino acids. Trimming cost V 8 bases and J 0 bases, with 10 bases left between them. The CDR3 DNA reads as TGTGCCAGCTTTAAGGGTTCGAACACCGGGGAGCTGTTTTTT. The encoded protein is CASFKGSNTGELFF.

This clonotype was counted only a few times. The CDR3 protein is CASSYPLGQGFAEAFF. The CDR3 DNA follows: TGTGCCAGCAGTTACCCCCTCGGACAGGGGTTTGCTGAAGCTTTCTTT. This chain connects TRBV6-5 to TRBJ1-1, with TRBD1 matching over 9 bases. Germline trimming cut 2 bases from V and 6 bases from J; bases unmatched to any gene: 10. Germline assignment: CDR1 MNHEY and CDR2 SVGAGI. CDR3 length: 16 residues.

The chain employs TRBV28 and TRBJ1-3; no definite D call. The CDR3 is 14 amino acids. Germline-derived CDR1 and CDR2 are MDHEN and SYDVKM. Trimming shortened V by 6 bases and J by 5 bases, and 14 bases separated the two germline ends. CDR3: CASSPGSGRNTIYF. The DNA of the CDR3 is TGTGCCAGCAGCCCGGGATCTGGAAGAAACACCATATATTTT.

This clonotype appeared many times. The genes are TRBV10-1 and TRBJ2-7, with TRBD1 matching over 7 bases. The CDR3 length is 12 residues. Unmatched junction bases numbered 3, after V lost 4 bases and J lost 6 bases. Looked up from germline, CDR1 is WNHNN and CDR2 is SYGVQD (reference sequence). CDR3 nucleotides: TGCGCCAGCAGTGGTGCAGGGGGCGAGCAGTACTTC. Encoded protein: CASSGAGGEQYF.

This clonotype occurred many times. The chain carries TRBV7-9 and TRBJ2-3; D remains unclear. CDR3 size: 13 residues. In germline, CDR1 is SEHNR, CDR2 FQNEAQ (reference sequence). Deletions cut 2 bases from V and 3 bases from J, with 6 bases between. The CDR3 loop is CASSLLGTDTQYF. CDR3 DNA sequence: TGTGCCAGCAGCTTACTGGGTACAGATACGCAGTATTTT.

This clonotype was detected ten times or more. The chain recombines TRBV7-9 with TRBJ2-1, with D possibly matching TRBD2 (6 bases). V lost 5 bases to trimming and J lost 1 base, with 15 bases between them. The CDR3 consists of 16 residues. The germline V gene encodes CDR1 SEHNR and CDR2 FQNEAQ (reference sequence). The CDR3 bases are TGTGCCAGCAGCCCTGATGACGGGAGATCCTACAATGAGCAGTTCTTC. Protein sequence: CASSPDDGRSYNEQFF.

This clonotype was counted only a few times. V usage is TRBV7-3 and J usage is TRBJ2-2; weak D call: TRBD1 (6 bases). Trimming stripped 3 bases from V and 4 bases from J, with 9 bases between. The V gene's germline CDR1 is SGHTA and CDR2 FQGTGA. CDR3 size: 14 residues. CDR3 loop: CASSFDRTTGELFF. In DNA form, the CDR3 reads TGTGCCAGCAGCTTCGACAGGACCACCGGGGAGCTGTTTTTT.

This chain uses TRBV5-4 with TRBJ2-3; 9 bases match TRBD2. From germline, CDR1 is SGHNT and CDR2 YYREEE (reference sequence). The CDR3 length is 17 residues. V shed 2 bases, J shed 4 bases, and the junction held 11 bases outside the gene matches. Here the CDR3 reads CASSLSGGPLQADTQYF. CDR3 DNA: TGTGCCAGCAGCTTAAGCGGGGGGCCCTTGCAGGCAGATACGCAGTATTTT. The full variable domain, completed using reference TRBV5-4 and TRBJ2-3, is ETGVTQSPTHLIKTRGQQVTLRCSSQSGHNTVSWYQQALGQGPQFIFQYYREEENGRGNFPPRFSGLQFPNYSSELNVNALELDDSALYLCASSLSGGPLQADTQYFGPGTRLTVL.

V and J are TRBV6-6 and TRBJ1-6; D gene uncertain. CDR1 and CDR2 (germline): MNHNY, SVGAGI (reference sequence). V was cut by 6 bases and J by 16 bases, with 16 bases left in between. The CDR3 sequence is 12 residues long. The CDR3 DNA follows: TGTGCCAGCAGCCACGGCGGGCCCCTTCTCCACTTT. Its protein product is CASSHGGPLLHF.

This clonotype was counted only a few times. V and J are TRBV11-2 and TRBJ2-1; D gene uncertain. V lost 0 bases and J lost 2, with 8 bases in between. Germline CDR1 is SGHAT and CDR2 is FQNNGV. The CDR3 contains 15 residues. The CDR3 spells CASSLDLEAYNEQFF. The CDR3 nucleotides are TGTGCCAGCAGCTTAGACCTCGAGGCCTACAATGAGCAGTTCTTC.

The chain's CDR3 is CASSRKGQGSYEQYF. CDR3 nucleotide sequence: TGCGCCAGCAGCAGGAAGGGACAGGGGTCCTACGAGCAGTACTTC. The chain combines TRBV5-1 with TRBJ2-7, with 10 nucleotides matching TRBD1. Germline CDR1 is SGHRS and CDR2 is YFSETQ. This CDR3 has 15 residues. After removal of 4 bases from V and 1 base from J, the junction contained 5 bases not matched to a gene.

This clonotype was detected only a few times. The CDR3 region has the DNA TGTGCCAGTAATGACAGGGAGCACAACTATGGCTACACCTTC. Protein sequence: CASNDREHNYGYTF. The J gene is TRBJ1-2, the V gene TRBV19; 7 nucleotides agree with TRBD1. J was trimmed by 2 bases and V by 7 bases; bases with no gene match: 7. The CDR3 runs 14 residues. Germline V lookup: CDR1 LNHDA, CDR2 SQIVND (reference sequence).

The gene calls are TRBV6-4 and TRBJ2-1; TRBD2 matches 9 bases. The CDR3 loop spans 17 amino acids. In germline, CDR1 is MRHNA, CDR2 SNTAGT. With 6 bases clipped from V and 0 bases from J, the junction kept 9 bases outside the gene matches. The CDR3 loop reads CASSHLAGTSSYNEQFF. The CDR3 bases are TGTGCCAGCAGCCATCTAGCGGGGACCAGCTCCTACAATGAGCAGTTCTTC.

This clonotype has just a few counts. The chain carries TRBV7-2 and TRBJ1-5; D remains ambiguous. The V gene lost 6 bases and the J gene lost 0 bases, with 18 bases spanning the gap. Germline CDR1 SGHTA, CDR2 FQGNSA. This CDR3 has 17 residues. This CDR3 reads CASSLGADTYSNQPQHF. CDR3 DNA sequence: TGTGCCAGCAGTTTGGGAGCAGACACCTATAGCAATCAGCCCCAGCATTTT.

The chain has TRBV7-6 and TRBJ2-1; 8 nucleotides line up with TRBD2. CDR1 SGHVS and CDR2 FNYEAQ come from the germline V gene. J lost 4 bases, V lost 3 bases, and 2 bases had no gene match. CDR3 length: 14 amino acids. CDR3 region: CASSFGGDYNEQFF. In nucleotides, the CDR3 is TGTGCCAGCAGCTTCGGGGGGGATTACAATGAGCAGTTCTTC. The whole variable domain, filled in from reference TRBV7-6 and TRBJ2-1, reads GAGVSQSPRYKVTKRGQDVALRCDPISGHVSLYWYRQALGQGPEFLTYFNYEAQQDKSGLPNDRFSAERPEGSISTLTIQRTEQRDSAMYRCASSFGGDYNEQFFGPGTRLTVL.

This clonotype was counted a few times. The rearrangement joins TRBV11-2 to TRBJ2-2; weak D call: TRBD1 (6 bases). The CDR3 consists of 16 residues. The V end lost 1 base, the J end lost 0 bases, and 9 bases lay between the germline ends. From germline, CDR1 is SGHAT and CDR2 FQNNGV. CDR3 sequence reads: CASSLGKGANTGELFF. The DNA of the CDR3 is TGTGCCAGCAGCTTAGGAAAGGGGGCGAACACCGGGGAGCTGTTTTTT.

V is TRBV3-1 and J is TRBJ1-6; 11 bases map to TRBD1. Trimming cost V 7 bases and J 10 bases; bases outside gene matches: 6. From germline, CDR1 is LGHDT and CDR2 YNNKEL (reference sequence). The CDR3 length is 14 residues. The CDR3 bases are TGTGCCAGCAACATAGGACAGGGGGCATCACCCCTCCACTTT. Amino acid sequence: CASNIGQGASPLHF.

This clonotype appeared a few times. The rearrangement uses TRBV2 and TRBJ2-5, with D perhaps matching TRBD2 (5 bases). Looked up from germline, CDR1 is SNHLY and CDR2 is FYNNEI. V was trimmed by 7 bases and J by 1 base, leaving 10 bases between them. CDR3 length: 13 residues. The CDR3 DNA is TGTGCCAGCAACGGACGGGGCCAAGAGACCCAGTACTTC. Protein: CASNGRGQETQYF.

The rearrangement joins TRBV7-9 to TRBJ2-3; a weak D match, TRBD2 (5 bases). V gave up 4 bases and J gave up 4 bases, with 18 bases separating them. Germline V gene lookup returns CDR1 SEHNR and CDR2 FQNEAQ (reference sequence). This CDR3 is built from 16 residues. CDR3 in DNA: TGTGCCAGCAGCTACGTTGCTACTAGTGGCCCAGATACGCAGTATTTT. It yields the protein CASSYVATSGPDTQYF.

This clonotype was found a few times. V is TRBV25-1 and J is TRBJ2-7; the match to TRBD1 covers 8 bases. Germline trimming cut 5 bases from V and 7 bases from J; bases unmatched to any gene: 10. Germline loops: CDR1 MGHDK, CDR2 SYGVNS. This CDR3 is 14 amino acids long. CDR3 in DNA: TGTGCCAGCAGTCCCGTAGGGACAGGTTCTGAGCAGTACTTC. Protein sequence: CASSPVGTGSEQYF.

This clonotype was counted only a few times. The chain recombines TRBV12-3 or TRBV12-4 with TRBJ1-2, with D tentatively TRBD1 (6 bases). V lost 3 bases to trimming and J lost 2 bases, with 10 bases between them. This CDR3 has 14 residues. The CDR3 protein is CASSFAGANYGYTF. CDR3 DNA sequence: TGTGCCAGCAGTTTTGCAGGGGCGAACTATGGCTACACCTTC.